Each of the 19 T cell receptor beta chains below was sequenced from the same sample in a study of blood T cell repertoires in COVID-19. TCRdb keeps only in-frame clones here, not all; method: immunoSEQ multiplex PCR. The sample has 88,000 or so clones; approximately 86% are singletons. Input material: peripheral blood. These receptors were collected from a man in his 60s with acute or convalescent COVID-19.

Here the CDR3 DNA reads TGTGCCAGCAGTTATGGAACAGGGTCTGGAAACACCATATATTTT. Translation gives CASSYGTGSGNTIYF. This chain joins TRBV6-5 and TRBJ1-3, with D possibly being TRBD1 (6 bases). Deletions cut 3 bases from V and 1 base from J, with 10 bases between. The CDR3 consists of 15 residues. Germline V gene data show CDR1 as MNHEY and CDR2 as SVGAGI.

The V and J genes are TRBV13 and TRBJ1-2; D may be TRBD1 (6 bases). CDR1 and CDR2 (germline): PRHDT, FYEKMQ (reference sequence). The CDR3 contains 15 residues. Trimming shortened V by 5 bases and J by 7 bases, and 20 bases separated the two germline ends. The CDR3 DNA reads as TGTGCCAGCAGCCTAAGGGACATGGAGGACGGTGGCTACACCTTC. As protein: CASSLRDMEDGGYTF.

The rearrangement joins TRBV19 to TRBJ2-3; a possible D gene is TRBD2 (5 bases). The ends were cut back, 5 bases at V and 2 bases at J, with 11 bases in the middle. The V gene's germline CDR1 is LNHDA and CDR2 SQIVND (reference sequence). The CDR3 is 14 residues long. The CDR3 is CASSVSGVTDTQYF. The CDR3 DNA follows: TGTGCCAGTAGTGTAAGCGGTGTCACAGATACGCAGTATTTT.

The V gene is TRBV15, the J gene TRBJ2-1; TRBD2 matches at 7 bases. The germline V gene has CDR1 LNHNV and CDR2 YYDKDF (reference sequence). With V trimmed by 1 base and J by 4 bases, 10 bases remained unmatched. This CDR3 is built from 17 residues. The CDR3, as DNA: TGTGCCACCAGCAGAGTCAGATCTAGCGGAGTATACAATGAGCAGTTCTTC. Encoded protein: CATSRVRSSGVYNEQFF.

The chain recombines TRBV29-1 with TRBJ1-3; D is uncertain. The germline V gene encodes CDR1 SQVTM and CDR2 ANQGSEA. V was cut by 6 bases and J by 3 bases, with 6 bases left in between. The CDR3 length is 11 residues. The CDR3: CSVPHGNTIYF. For the CDR3, the DNA is TGCAGCGTCCCACATGGAAACACCATATATTTT.

The chain couples TRBV7-3 to TRBJ2-7, with TRBD2 identical over 7 bases. In germline, CDR1 is SGHTA, CDR2 FQGTGA. The CDR3 is 15 residues long. The J segment lost 4 bases and the V segment lost 3 bases, leaving 9 bases of the junction unmatched. CDR3 in amino acids: CASSLASGGFYEQYF. CDR3 DNA: TGTGCCAGCAGCTTGGCTAGCGGAGGCTTTTACGAGCAGTACTTC. The entire variable domain, with the rest obtained from reference TRBV7-3 and TRBJ2-7, is as follows: GAGVSQTPSNKVTEKGKYVELRCDPISGHTALYWYRQSLGQGPEFLIYFQGTGAADDSGLPNDRFFAVRPEGSVSTLKIQRTERGDSAVYLCASSLASGGFYEQYFGPGTRLTVT.

This sequence joins TRBV28 and TRBJ2-3; possibly TRBD2 for D (7 bases). The CDR3 has 18 amino acids. Trimming pared 5 bases from V and 2 bases from J, leaving 23 bases between. CDR1 and CDR2 from the germline V gene are MDHEN and SYDVKM. CDR3 sequence reads: CASSLSPAGAGATDTQYF. The CDR3 DNA reads as TGTGCCAGCAGTCTTTCCCCGGCGGGGGCGGGAGCCACAGATACGCAGTATTTT.

This chain uses TRBV7-3 with TRBJ2-3, with a weak D call TRBD2 (5 bases). The CDR3 extends over 14 amino acids. Between the trimmed V and J ends, which lost 5 bases and 0 bases, there was a span of 9 bases. Looked up from germline, CDR1 is SGHTA and CDR2 is FQGTGA. This CDR3 reads CASSRDYSTDTQYF. The CDR3 DNA is TGTGCCAGCAGCCGAGACTATAGCACAGATACGCAGTATTTT.

The chain recombines TRBV9 with TRBJ2-3, with D possibly being TRBD1 (6 bases). The CDR3 length is 13 residues. CDR1 is SGDLS, CDR2 YYNGEE, per germline. With 0 bases removed from V and 9 bases from J, the gap between germline ends came to 11 bases. The chain's CDR3 is CASSVDGTRTQYF. For the CDR3, the DNA is TGTGCCAGCAGCGTAGACGGGACAAGAACGCAGTATTTT.

The chain employs TRBV5-1 and TRBJ1-6; the D gene is possibly TRBD1 (5 bases). Germline CDR1 reads SGHRS; CDR2 reads YFSETQ. The CDR3 runs 15 residues. Deletions cut 0 bases from V and 10 bases from J, with 14 bases between. The CDR3 region is CASSLEAGKRSPLHF. The DNA for the CDR3 is TGCGCCAGCAGCTTGGAGGCAGGGAAGCGCTCACCCCTCCACTTT.

The chain recombines TRBV2 with TRBJ1-2, with 9 bases that match TRBD1. V was clipped by 7 bases and J by 5 bases; unmatched bases: 8. The CDR3 is made up of 14 amino acids. Germline V lookup: CDR1 SNHLY, CDR2 FYNNEI. The CDR3 loop is CASTLGTGRYGYTF. The CDR3 region has the DNA TGTGCCAGCACCCTTGGGACAGGGCGGTATGGCTACACCTTC. The entire variable domain, with the rest obtained from reference TRBV2 and TRBJ1-2, is as follows: EPEVTQTPSHQVTQMGQEVILRCVPISNHLYFYWYRQILGQKVEFLVSFYNNEISEKSEIFDDQFSVERPDGSNFTLKIRSTKLEDSAMYFCASTLGTGRYGYTFGSGTRLTVV.

The V gene is TRBV14, the J gene TRBJ1-6, with D tentatively TRBD1 (6 bases). The CDR3 has 14 amino acids. CDR1 and CDR2 from the germline V gene are SGHDN and FVKESK. The germline V and J ends were trimmed by 6 bases and 7 bases, with 13 bases remaining between them. This CDR3 reads CASRSQGVNSPLHF. The CDR3 DNA follows: TGTGCCAGCAGATCACAGGGCGTGAATTCACCCCTCCACTTT. The full variable domain, rest sourced from reference TRBV14 and TRBJ1-6, is EAGVTQFPSHSVIEKGQTVTLRCDPISGHDNLYWYRRVMGKEIKFLLHFVKESKQDESGMPNNRFLAERTGGTYSTLKVQPAELEDSGVYFCASRSQGVNSPLHFGNGTRLTVT.

This clone was observed once. The V call is TRBV9, the J call TRBJ1-2; no clear D. The CDR3 loop spans 14 amino acids. Germline lookup yields CDR1 SGDLS and CDR2 YYNGEE. The V gene lost 0 bases and the J gene lost 7 bases, with 13 bases spanning the gap. The CDR3 sequence is CASSVGGVTSGYTF. The CDR3 region has the DNA TGTGCCAGCAGCGTAGGAGGCGTCACTAGTGGCTACACCTTC.

The chain joins TRBV3-1 (or the pseudogene TRBV3-2) to TRBJ1-1, with TRBD1 matching over 10 bases. With V trimmed by 3 bases and J by 4 bases, 5 bases remained unmatched. This CDR3 is 15 amino acids long. The germline CDR1 and CDR2 sequences are LGHDT and YNNKEL (reference sequence). In DNA form, the CDR3 reads TGTGCCAGCAGCCAGACAGGGGGCGCGGGCACTGAAGCTTTCTTT. Its translation: CASSQTGGAGTEAFF.

This chain's CDR3 is CASSLWAGPRDSPLHF. CDR3 nucleotide sequence: TGTGCCAGCAGTTTATGGGCGGGTCCGCGGGATTCACCCCTCCACTTT. The rearrangement uses TRBV28 and TRBJ1-6, with D hard to call. CDR1 is MDHEN, CDR2 SYDVKM, per germline. V was cut by 0 bases and J by 8 bases, with 14 bases left in between. This CDR3 is 16 amino acids long.

The chain has TRBV5-1 and TRBJ2-5, with 8 positions matching TRBD2. The CDR3 has 14 residues. J gave up 3 bases and V 6 bases, and 7 bases lay outside the gene matches. CDR1 is SGHRS and CDR2 is YFSETQ in the germline V gene. The chain's CDR3 is CASTGGAYKETQYF. CDR3 nucleotide sequence: TGCGCCAGCACCGGGGGGGCCTATAAAGAGACCCAGTACTTC.

A note on this clone: The sample carries other DNA sequences with the same CDR3. The chain carries TRBV11-2 and TRBJ2-7; D gene unclear. The CDR3 extends over 11 amino acids. Germline CDR1 and CDR2: SGHAT and FQNNGV. V was cut by 4 bases and J by 2 bases, with 3 bases left in between. In DNA, the CDR3 is TGTGCCAGCAGCTCTACCTACGAGCAGTACTTC. Protein product: CASSSTYEQYF.

V gene TRBV5-6 combines with J gene TRBJ1-1, with a possible D match to TRBD1 (6 bases). Germline V CDR1 and CDR2: SGHDT, YYEEEE. The V gene lost 4 bases and the J gene lost 2 bases, with 12 bases spanning the gap. The CDR3 extends over 14 amino acids. The DNA for the CDR3 is TGTGCCAGCAGCGGAACAGGGCGTAACACTGAAGCTTTCTTT. Protein product: CASSGTGRNTEAFF.

The gene calls are TRBV18 and TRBJ2-2, with 11 bases aligning to TRBD1. This CDR3 is 16 amino acids long. Germline V gene data show CDR1 as KGHSH and CDR2 as LQKENI. J was trimmed by 6 bases and V by 2 bases; bases with no gene match: 5. The CDR3 DNA reads as TGTGCCAGCTCACCATTACCGGGACAGGGGGCCGGGGAGCTGTTTTTT. Residues: CASSPLPGQGAGELFF.